Each of the 9 T cell receptor beta chains below was sequenced from the same sample in a study of graft-versus-host responses after intestinal transplantation. The data were produced by immunoSEQ multiplex PCR, yet TCRdb's version contains in-frame clones alone and is incomplete. The sample yields under 100,000 clones, about 94% seen once. The antigens these receptors bind are not known. This sample comprised unstimulated CD4+ T cells sorted from spleen or lymph node cells, obtained before transplant. The receptor source for this set is a human donor who was the organ donor for an intestinal transplant.

The J gene is TRBJ2-2, the V gene TRBV7-9; TRBD2 is a possible D gene (5 bases). The V gene lost 2 bases and the J gene lost 3 bases, with 13 bases spanning the gap. The CDR3 has 16 amino acids. CDR1 and CDR2 from the germline V gene are SEHNR and FQNEAQ (reference sequence). CDR3 DNA: TGTGCCAGCAGCTTATATTGGGGAGTTGACACCGGGGAGCTGTTTTTT. Its protein product is CASSLYWGVDTGELFF.

This clone was found a few times. The V gene is TRBV7-2, the J gene TRBJ2-5, with TRBD2 identical over 14 bases. The CDR3 runs 14 residues. Germline V gene sequence: CDR1 SGHTA, CDR2 FQGNSA. With V trimmed by 5 bases and J by 4 bases, 0 bases remained unmatched. The CDR3 bases are TGTGCCAGCAGCGGACTAGCGGGGGGAGAGACCCAGTACTTC. This sequence encodes CASSGLAGGETQYF.

Of note for this clone: Other DNA sequences of this sample code for an identical CDR3. The chain is built from TRBV7-9 and TRBJ1-2; D uncertain. V shed 1 base and J shed 7 bases, with 4 bases lying between them. CDR3 length equals 11 residues. Looked up from germline, CDR1 is SEHNR and CDR2 is FQNEAQ (reference sequence). DNA of the CDR3: TGTGCCAGCAGCTTAGAAGGTGGCTACACCTTC. Residues: CASSLEGGYTF.

J is TRBJ1-2 and V is TRBV6-5; tentative D call: TRBD1 (5 bases). The CDR3 consists of 15 residues. Germline V gene sequence: CDR1 MNHEY, CDR2 SVGAGI. V was cut by 8 bases and J by 8 bases, with 24 bases left in between. CDR3 loop: CASRSGPTIYSGYTF. The CDR3 nucleotides are TGTGCCAGCCGCTCGGGACCGACAATTTATAGCGGCTACACCTTC.

The chain employs TRBV2 and TRBJ1-5; D gene uncertain. The CDR3 extends over 14 amino acids. The germline CDR1 and CDR2 sequences are SNHLY and FYNNEI. Trimming removed 6 bases from V and 1 base from J, with 10 bases in between. The CDR3 DNA reads as TGTGCCAGCAGAGGGTCAATAAGCAATCAGCCCCAGCATTTT. The encoded protein is CASRGSISNQPQHF.

The CDR3 DNA is TGCGCCAGCAGCGGCATACCGGGACAGACCTATGGCTACACCTTC. Translated, it gives CASSGIPGQTYGYTF. The chain uses TRBV5-1 and TRBJ1-2; 7 bases agree with TRBD1. The CDR3 loop spans 15 amino acids. The germline CDR1 and CDR2 sequences are SGHRS and YFSETQ. The ends lost 4 bases at V and 4 bases at J; junction bases unmatched: 10.

The chain employs TRBV2 and TRBJ2-5; D possibly corresponds to TRBD1 (6 bases). This CDR3 has 12 amino acids. Per germline, CDR1 SNHLY and CDR2 FYNNEI. The V and J ends lost 5 bases and 4 bases respectively, with 8 bases between them. This chain's CDR3 is CASSLQGETQYF. The CDR3 DNA reads TGTGCCAGCAGTCTACAGGGAGAGACCCAGTACTTC. Complete variable domain (other parts from reference TRBV2 and TRBJ2-5): EPEVTQTPSHQVTQMGQEVILRCVPISNHLYFYWYRQILGQKVEFLVSFYNNEISEKSEIFDDQFSVERPDGSNFTLKIRSTKLEDSAMYFCASSLQGETQYFGPGTRLLVL.

This chain connects TRBV5-1 to TRBJ2-4, with 9 bases fitting TRBD2. The CDR3 runs to 18 residues. J gave up 5 bases and V 0 bases, and 12 bases lay outside the gene matches. Germline V gives CDR1 SGHRS, CDR2 YFSETQ. The CDR3 protein is CASSLVPGLAERQNIQYF. Here the CDR3 DNA reads TGCGCCAGCAGCTTGGTGCCGGGACTAGCCGAACGACAAAACATTCAGTACTTC.

The chain has TRBV5-6 and TRBJ1-4; D might be TRBD1 (5 bases). The germline gives CDR1 SGHDT, CDR2 YYEEEE. Trimming cost V 1 base and J 1 base, with 11 bases left between them. The CDR3 sequence is 16 residues long. This CDR3 reads CASSLLTGGTNEKLFF. The CDR3 DNA reads TGTGCCAGCAGCTTGCTTACCGGGGGAACTAATGAAAAACTGTTTTTT.